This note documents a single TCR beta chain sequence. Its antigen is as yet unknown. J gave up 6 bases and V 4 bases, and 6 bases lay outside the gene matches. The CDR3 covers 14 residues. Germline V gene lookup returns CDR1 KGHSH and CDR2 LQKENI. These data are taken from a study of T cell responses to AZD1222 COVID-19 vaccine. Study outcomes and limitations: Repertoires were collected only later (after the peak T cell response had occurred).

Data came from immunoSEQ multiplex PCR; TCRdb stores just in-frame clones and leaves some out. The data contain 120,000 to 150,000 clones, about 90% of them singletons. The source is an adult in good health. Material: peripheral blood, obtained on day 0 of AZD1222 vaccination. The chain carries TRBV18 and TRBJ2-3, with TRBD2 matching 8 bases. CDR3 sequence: CASSLTGTRDTQYF. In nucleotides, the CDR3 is TGTGCCAGCTCACTCACAGGGACTAGGGATACGCAGTATTTT.